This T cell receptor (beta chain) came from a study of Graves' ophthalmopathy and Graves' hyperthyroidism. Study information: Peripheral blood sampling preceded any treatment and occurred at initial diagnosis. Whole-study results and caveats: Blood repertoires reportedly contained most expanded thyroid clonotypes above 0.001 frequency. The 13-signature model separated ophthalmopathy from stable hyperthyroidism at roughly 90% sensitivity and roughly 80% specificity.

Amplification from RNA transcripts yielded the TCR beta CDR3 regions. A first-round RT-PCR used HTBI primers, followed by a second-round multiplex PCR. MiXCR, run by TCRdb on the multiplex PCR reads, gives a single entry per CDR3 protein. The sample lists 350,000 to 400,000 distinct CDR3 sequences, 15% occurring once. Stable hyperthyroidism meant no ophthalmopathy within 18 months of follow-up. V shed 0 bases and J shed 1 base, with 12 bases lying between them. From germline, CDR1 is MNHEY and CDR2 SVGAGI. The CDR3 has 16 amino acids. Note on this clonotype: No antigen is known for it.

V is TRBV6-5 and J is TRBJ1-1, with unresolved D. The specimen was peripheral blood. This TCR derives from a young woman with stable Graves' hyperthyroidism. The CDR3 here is CASSYSRAGWNTEAFF. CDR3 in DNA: TGTGCCAGCAGTTACTCGAGGGCGGGGTGGAACACTGAAGCTTTCTTT.